These 17 T cell receptor beta chains were all obtained from the same sample, sequenced in a study of cytomegalovirus exposure and HLA in healthy donors. The PCR made use of 60 Vbeta and 13 Jbeta primers. Data came from immunoSEQ multiplex PCR; TCRdb stores just in-frame clones and leaves some out. In the table there are more than 95,000 clones, about 80% of which are singletons. Sequencing was done on a sample of PBMCs. The origin of the receptors is a man aged 30 to 45 in good health and CMV-seropositive.

V usage is TRBV7-9 and J usage is TRBJ2-3, with 8 nucleotides matching TRBD1. Losses at the gene ends were 2 bases for V and 6 bases for J; bases not matched to a gene: 13. CDR3 length equals 17 residues. The V gene's germline CDR1 is SEHNR and CDR2 FQNEAQ (reference sequence). For the CDR3, the DNA is TGTGCCAGCAGCTTACTTAAGCCGGGACAGGAAGGCGATACGCAGTATTTT. Amino acid sequence: CASSLLKPGQEGDTQYF.

J is TRBJ1-6 and V is TRBV9, with D unclear. The CDR3 loop spans 12 amino acids. The germline V and J ends were trimmed by 0 bases and 10 bases, with 5 bases remaining between them. Germline V CDR1 and CDR2: SGDLS, YYNGEE. The CDR3 DNA reads as TGTGCCAGCAGCGTAGGAGGATCACCCCTCCACTTT. Its protein is CASSVGGSPLHF.

With respect to this clone: A junction end diverges from the germline sequence, so it may reflect a read error. This chain connects TRBV7-9 to TRBJ1-1; TRBD1 might be the D (5 bases). The CDR3 sequence is 14 residues long. Germline loops: CDR1 SEHNR, CDR2 FQNEAQ (reference sequence). In DNA form, the CDR3 reads TGTTCCAGCAGCTGGGGGGGAGGTCACACTGAAGCTTTCTTT. Translated: CSSSWGGGHTEAFF.

V and J are TRBV25-1 and TRBJ1-5, with D unresolved. The CDR3 consists of 14 residues. Trimming removed 3 bases at V and 2 bases at J, with 8 bases between. CDR1 is MGHDK and CDR2 is SYGVNS in the germline V gene. DNA of the CDR3: TGTGCCAGCAGTGACGGTCAAGGCAATCAGCCCCAGCATTTT. Amino acids: CASSDGQGNQPQHF.

The chain carries TRBV7-6 and TRBJ2-2, with TRBD1 identical over 7 bases. The CDR3 covers 16 residues. Germline trimming cut 2 bases from V and 3 bases from J; bases unmatched to any gene: 6. Germline-derived CDR1 and CDR2 are SGHVS and FNYEAQ. The CDR3 loop reads CASSLLPTGDTGELFF. The CDR3, as DNA: TGTGCCAGCAGCTTACTCCCAACAGGGGACACCGGGGAGCTGTTTTTT.

The chain is built from TRBV7-8 and TRBJ2-5; a possible D gene is TRBD2 (5 bases). Germline lookup yields CDR1 SGHVS and CDR2 FQNEAQ. The V and J ends lost 3 bases and 1 base respectively, with 9 bases between them. The CDR3 loop spans 14 amino acids. CDR3 loop: CASSLGAFQETQYF. DNA of the CDR3: TGTGCCAGCAGCTTGGGAGCCTTCCAAGAGACCCAGTACTTC.

This chain connects TRBV19 to TRBJ2-5, with a weak D call TRBD2 (5 bases). CDR1 and CDR2 from the germline V gene are LNHDA and SQIVND (reference sequence). CDR3 length equals 12 residues. Between the trimmed V and J ends, which lost 7 bases and 7 bases, there was a span of 13 bases. For the CDR3, the DNA is TGTGCCAGTACCGGGCCCGGAGGGACCCAGTACTTC. Residues: CASTGPGGTQYF.

This rearrangement joins TRBV4-1 to TRBJ1-5; 7 nucleotides line up with TRBD1. With 2 bases clipped from V and 3 bases from J, the junction kept 4 bases outside the gene matches. The CDR3 has 15 residues. CDR1 is MGHRA, CDR2 YSYEKL, per germline. The CDR3 sequence: CASSQLTGANQPQHF. The CDR3 DNA sequence: TGCGCCAGCAGCCAACTTACAGGGGCCAATCAGCCCCAGCATTTT.

This clone has just a few counts. J is TRBJ1-6 and V is TRBV4-1; TRBD1 is a possible D gene (6 bases). Looked up from germline, CDR1 is MGHRA and CDR2 is YSYEKL. Trimming removed 4 bases from V and 7 bases from J, with 20 bases in between. This CDR3 spans 17 amino acids. Written as DNA, the CDR3 is TGCGCCAGCAGCCCCCTCCAGGGGCCAGTTGAGAATTCACCCCTCCACTTT. Translation gives CASSPLQGPVENSPLHF.

V is TRBV29-1 and J is TRBJ1-1; TRBD1 agrees at 7 bases. V was clipped by 4 bases and J by 7 bases; unmatched bases: 9. Germline assignment: CDR1 SQVTM and CDR2 ANQGSEA. The CDR3 runs to 13 residues. DNA for the CDR3: TGCAGCGTTGGGGCCAGGGGGATCTTTGAAGCTTTCTTT. Its protein product is CSVGARGIFEAFF.

J is TRBJ2-1 and V is TRBV9; 11 bases are shared with TRBD2. Germline V CDR1 and CDR2: SGDLS, YYNGEE. This CDR3 is built from 15 residues. After removal of 0 bases from V and 9 bases from J, the junction contained 5 bases not matched to a gene. The CDR3 DNA is TGTGCCAGCAGCGTAGTCTCTAGCGGGGGGTCTGAGCAGTTCTTC. It codes for CASSVVSSGGSEQFF.

This chain joins TRBV10-3 and TRBJ2-1; tentatively, D is TRBD1 (5 bases). From germline, CDR1 is ENHRY and CDR2 SYGVKD. CDR3 length equals 14 residues. V lost 7 bases, J lost 2 bases, and 12 bases lay in between. The CDR3: CAIMYSRAYNEQFF. The CDR3, as DNA: TGTGCCATCATGTATTCCAGGGCCTACAATGAGCAGTTCTTC.

The chain recombines TRBV5-1 with TRBJ2-7, with 8 bases aligning to TRBD1. The CDR3 spans 14 residues. J was trimmed by 6 bases and V by 0 bases; bases with no gene match: 5. Germline V lookup: CDR1 SGHRS, CDR2 YFSETQ. Written as DNA, the CDR3 is TGCGCCAGCAGCTTGGATAGGACAGGGTCCGAGCAGTACTTC. It encodes CASSLDRTGSEQYF.

This clone came up once. V is TRBV10-1 and J is TRBJ2-7; possible D gene TRBD1, 6 bases. V lost 0 bases to trimming and J lost 0 bases, with 9 bases between them. The CDR3 is 15 amino acids. Looked up from germline, CDR1 is WNHNN and CDR2 is SYGVQD (reference sequence). CDR3 protein: CASSESLGHSYEQYF. The CDR3 nucleotides read TGCGCCAGCAGTGAGTCGCTGGGACACTCCTACGAGCAGTACTTC.

The chain recombines TRBV2 with TRBJ1-6; 8 nucleotides align to TRBD1. The CDR3 is 12 amino acids. V lost 7 bases to trimming and J lost 10 bases; unmatched junction nucleotides: 3. From germline, CDR1 is SNHLY and CDR2 FYNNEI. The CDR3 DNA sequence: TGTGCCAGCATACAGGGGGGGTCACCCCTCCACTTT. Amino acids: CASIQGGSPLHF.

CDR3 bases: TGCGCCAGCAGCCAAGACACAGGGGGCGGGACTGAAGCTTTCTTT. Amino acids: CASSQDTGGGTEAFF. The rearrangement joins TRBV4-1 to TRBJ1-1; TRBD1 aligns across 9 bases. The junction had 4 bases not matched to a gene; V was cut back by 0 bases and J by 5 bases. Germline V gene lookup returns CDR1 MGHRA and CDR2 YSYEKL. CDR3 length: 15 amino acids.

The rearrangement links TRBV11-2 to TRBJ2-7; 10 nucleotides agree with TRBD1. After removal of 5 bases from V and 5 bases from J, the junction contained 6 bases not matched to a gene. Per the germline V gene, CDR1 is SGHAT and CDR2 is FQNNGV. The CDR3 totals 14 residues. The CDR3: CASSPTGTGDEQYF. DNA of the CDR3: TGTGCCAGCAGCCCCACCGGGACAGGGGACGAGCAGTACTTC.